One sample yielded the 28 T cell receptor beta chains listed below, sequenced in a study of shared T cell receptors in the human thymus. Using immunoSEQ multiplex PCR, the repertoire was profiled, and TCRdb retains in-frame clones only, with some absent. The profile shows approximately 760,000 clones, around 85% of them singletons. These data also featured in a second study, about human thymus T cells.

Specimen: thymocytes. The receptors stem from a girl under three years old with a congenital heart defect.

This sequence joins TRBV5-1 and TRBJ2-2, with a possible D match to TRBD1 (6 bases). The CDR3 spans 15 residues. V lost 1 base and J lost 5, with 12 bases in between. Germline values: CDR1 SGHRS, CDR2 YFSETQ. CDR3 region: CASSLTGRWTGELFF. The CDR3 region has the DNA TGCGCCAGCAGCTTGACAGGGCGGTGGACCGGGGAGCTGTTTTTT.

This clone was counted only a few times. The CDR3 DNA is TGTGCCAGCAGTTTCCCGGGACAGGGTAGCTCCTACGAGCAGTACTTC. Protein sequence: CASSFPGQGSSYEQYF. The genes are TRBV28 and TRBJ2-7; 9 nucleotides agree with TRBD1. V lost 3 bases and J lost 0; bases outside the gene matches: 6. This CDR3 spans 16 amino acids. Germline V CDR1 and CDR2: MDHEN, SYDVKM.

The chain is built from TRBV18 and TRBJ1-2; D is uncertain. The germline V gene encodes CDR1 KGHSH and CDR2 LQKENI. Trimming stripped 3 bases from V and 0 bases from J, with 11 bases between. This CDR3 has 15 amino acids. The DNA for the CDR3 is TGTGCCAGCTCACCCATGGGAGAGTCTAACTATGGCTACACCTTC. It specifies CASSPMGESNYGYTF.

This clone was counted between two and nine times. The chain uses TRBV11-2 and TRBJ2-7, with unresolved D. CDR3 size: 13 residues. V gave up 0 bases and J gave up 4 bases, with 7 bases separating them. The V gene's germline CDR1 is SGHAT and CDR2 FQNNGV. The DNA for the CDR3 is TGTGCCAGCAGCTTAGACACAGAATACGAGCAGTACTTC. This sequence encodes CASSLDTEYEQYF. The variable domain in full, completed from reference TRBV11-2 and TRBJ2-7, reads EAGVAQSPRYKIIEKRQSVAFWCNPISGHATLYWYQQILGQGPKLLIQFQNNGVVDDSQLPKDRFSAERLKGVDSTLKIQPAKLEDSAVYLCASSLDTEYEQYFGPGTRLTVT.

The chain has TRBV28 and TRBJ1-5; D uncertain. The CDR3 totals 16 residues. The germline V gene encodes CDR1 MDHEN and CDR2 SYDVKM. Trimming removed 5 bases at V and 0 bases at J, with 14 bases between. The CDR3 sequence is CASSLSGVNSNQPQHF. The CDR3 nucleotides are TGTGCCAGCAGTCTATCAGGCGTTAATAGCAATCAGCCCCAGCATTTT.

This rearrangement joins TRBV2 to TRBJ2-5; weak D call: TRBD1 (7 bases). Germline-derived CDR1 and CDR2 are SNHLY and FYNNEI. The CDR3 is 16 residues long. Trimming removed 6 bases at V and 1 base at J, with 18 bases between. In DNA form, the CDR3 reads TGTGCCAGCAGCGGGCCGGGCGGGGACAGCCAAGAGACCCAGTACTTC. Translating it yields CASSGPGGDSQETQYF.

The chain links TRBV9 to TRBJ1-3, with no clear D. Germline V gives CDR1 SGDLS, CDR2 YYNGEE. This CDR3 has 17 residues. V lost 0 bases and J lost 2, with 15 bases in between. The CDR3 DNA follows: TGTGCCAGCAGCGTAGCCCACTACCAGAACCCTGGAAACACCATATATTTT. The encoded protein is CASSVAHYQNPGNTIYF.

The rearrangement uses TRBV19 and TRBJ1-2; D is perhaps TRBD1 (5 bases). Trimming took 4 bases from V and 0 from J, leaving 12 bases between them. The CDR3 contains 15 residues. Germline CDR1 reads LNHDA; CDR2 reads SQIVND (reference sequence). CDR3 amino acids: CASSTQEIANYGYTF. The CDR3 coding sequence is TGTGCCAGTAGTACACAGGAGATAGCTAACTATGGCTACACCTTC.

This clone showed up just a few times. In DNA form, the CDR3 reads TGTGCCAGCAGCGGCAAAACAGGGGATACCTACAATGAGCAGTTCTTC. Protein sequence: CASSGKTGDTYNEQFF. V gene TRBV2 combines with J gene TRBJ2-1; 7 bases align to TRBD1. V lost 6 bases and J lost 2; bases outside the gene matches: 10. Germline assignment: CDR1 SNHLY and CDR2 FYNNEI. This CDR3 is built from 16 residues.

The rearrangement links TRBV29-1 to TRBJ1-4; D possibly corresponds to TRBD1 (6 bases). V was cut by 6 bases and J by 2 bases, with 25 bases left in between. In germline, CDR1 is SQVTM, CDR2 ANQGSEA. CDR3 length equals 18 residues. The CDR3 reads CSVLDSERISATNEKLFF. The CDR3 DNA follows: TGCAGCGTCCTGGACAGCGAGAGAATATCGGCCACTAATGAAAAACTGTTTTTT.

The V and J genes are TRBV9 and TRBJ2-1; 11 nucleotides match TRBD1. CDR3 length: 15 residues. With V trimmed by 5 bases and J by 4 bases, 5 bases remained unmatched. From germline, CDR1 is SGDLS and CDR2 YYNGEE. The CDR3, as DNA: TGTGCCAGCAGTTCGGGGACAGGGGGATACAATGAGCAGTTCTTC. Its protein is CASSSGTGGYNEQFF. Based on the CDR3 plus reference TRBV9 and TRBJ2-1, the full variable domain is DSGVTQTPKHLITATGQRVTLRCSPRSGDLSVYWYQQSLDQGLQFLIQYYNGEERAKGNILERFSAQQFPDLHSELNLSSLELGDSALYFCASSSGTGGYNEQFFGPGTRLTVL.

The chain links TRBV2 to TRBJ1-3; D might be TRBD1 (5 bases). The CDR3 totals 14 residues. The germline V gene has CDR1 SNHLY and CDR2 FYNNEI. V lost 4 bases and J lost 2, with 9 bases in between. CDR3 sequence (DNA): TGTGCCAGCAGTGCGGGGGGGACTGGAAACACCATATATTTT. The encoded protein is CASSAGGTGNTIYF.

The chain recombines TRBV15 with TRBJ2-7; 7 bases map to TRBD1. CDR3 length: 16 residues. After removal of 0 bases from V and 4 bases from J, the junction contained 9 bases not matched to a gene. In germline, CDR1 is LNHNV, CDR2 YYDKDF (reference sequence). CDR3 DNA sequence: TGTGCCACCAGCAGAGATAGGACAGGCTCCCCTTACGAGCAGTACTTC. Amino acids: CATSRDRTGSPYEQYF.

This rearrangement joins TRBV6-4 to TRBJ1-5; no clear D gene. Germline CDR1 MRHNA, CDR2 SNTAGT. V shed 7 bases and J shed 0 bases, with 16 bases lying between them. The CDR3 runs to 16 residues. CDR3 sequence (DNA): TGTGCCAGCATTCGAGAGATTCCTTATAGCAATCAGCCCCAGCATTTT. Its protein is CASIREIPYSNQPQHF.

This clone is a singleton in its sample. The genes are TRBV7-9 and TRBJ2-1; 11 bases fit TRBD2. The length of the CDR3 is 14 residues. Germline V gene sequence: CDR1 SEHNR, CDR2 FQNEAQ (reference sequence). J gave up 15 bases and V 4 bases, and 11 bases lay outside the gene matches. The CDR3 reads CASSSTRLAGLWFF. In DNA, the CDR3 is TGTGCCAGCAGCTCCACCCGACTAGCGGGGTTGTGGTTCTTC.

CDR3 residues: CASSMRTSGDEQFF. CDR3 in DNA: TGCGCCAGCAGTATGAGGACTAGCGGGGACGAGCAGTTCTTC. The chain employs TRBV10-1 and TRBJ2-1; 12 bases agree with TRBD2. The J segment lost 10 bases and the V segment lost 5 bases, leaving 6 bases of the junction unmatched. The CDR3 has 14 residues. In germline, CDR1 is WNHNN, CDR2 SYGVQD (reference sequence).

The chain carries TRBV20-1 and TRBJ2-7; the match to TRBD1 covers 9 bases. The CDR3 is 11 residues long. In germline, CDR1 is DFQATT, CDR2 SNEGSKA (reference sequence). DNA for the CDR3: TGCCGGATCCGGGACAGGGTCGAGCAGTACTTC. It yields the protein CRIRDRVEQYF.

V usage is TRBV5-1 and J usage is TRBJ1-2; D not certain. The germline V and J ends were trimmed by 0 bases and 3 bases, with 24 bases remaining between them. CDR1 is SGHRS and CDR2 is YFSETQ in the germline V gene. There are 19 residues in the CDR3. The CDR3 region is CASSLEGGRGSQKHYGYTF. In DNA form, the CDR3 reads TGCGCCAGCAGCTTGGAAGGAGGGAGAGGGTCCCAGAAGCACTATGGCTACACCTTC.

CDR3 protein: CASGPKGLEDNEQFF. CDR3 coding DNA: TGTGCCAGCGGACCAAAGGGACTAGAAGACAATGAGCAGTTCTTC. This sequence joins TRBV7-2 and TRBJ2-1; 8 bases align to TRBD2. CDR1 is SGHTA and CDR2 is FQGNSA in the germline V gene. CDR3 length: 15 amino acids. V was clipped by 8 bases and J by 5 bases; unmatched bases: 11.

V is TRBV2 and J is TRBJ1-1; D is undetermined. From germline, CDR1 is SNHLY and CDR2 FYNNEI. CDR3 length equals 13 residues. V lost 11 bases, J lost 0 bases, and 13 bases lay in between. The CDR3 DNA reads TGTGCCCGACTCCAGCCACTGAACACTGAAGCTTTCTTT. Amino acid sequence: CARLQPLNTEAFF.

The chain joins TRBV23-1 to TRBJ1-2, with TRBD1 matching over 11 bases. TRBV23-1 has ORF status, its function being uncertain. The CDR3 sequence is 22 residues long. Trimming took 3 bases from V and 1 from J; bases not matched to a gene: 22. In DNA, the CDR3 is TGCGCCAGCAGTCAGCTCCGGGACAGGGGGGATTTCGCCCCGGAATTTAACTATGGCTACACCTTC. Translated, it gives CASSQLRDRGDFAPEFNYGYTF.

The chain has TRBV6-6 and TRBJ1-2; TRBD1 is a possible D gene (5 bases). The germline V and J ends were trimmed by 8 bases and 2 bases, with 18 bases remaining between them. This CDR3 comprises 15 residues. The germline V gene encodes CDR1 MNHNY and CDR2 SVGAGI (reference sequence). Here the CDR3 reads CASGEKGRGNYGYTF. The CDR3 coding sequence is TGTGCCAGCGGAGAAAAGGGAAGGGGCAACTATGGCTACACCTTC.

This clone was found once. The rearrangement links TRBV25-1 to TRBJ1-6; the match to TRBD1 covers 10 bases. CDR1 and CDR2 from the germline V gene are MGHDK and SYGVNS. CDR3 length: 16 residues. After removal of 3 bases from V and 10 bases from J, the junction contained 9 bases not matched to a gene. The CDR3 loop reads CASSDRDRGRGSPLHF. The CDR3 region has the DNA TGTGCCAGCAGTGACCGGGACAGGGGCAGGGGGTCACCCCTCCACTTT.

The chain carries TRBV5-1 and TRBJ1-6; TRBD1 is a possible D gene (5 bases). Germline CDR1 reads SGHRS; CDR2 reads YFSETQ. V was trimmed by 2 bases and J by 6 bases, leaving 12 bases between them. The CDR3 extends over 15 amino acids. The DNA of the CDR3 is TGCGCCAGCAGCTTTCGGGGGTGGGGTAATTCACCCCTCCACTTT. Residues: CASSFRGWGNSPLHF.

The rearrangement links TRBV5-1 to TRBJ1-1; a weak D match, TRBD1 (5 bases). Germline assignment: CDR1 SGHRS and CDR2 YFSETQ. The CDR3 has 19 amino acids. V was clipped by 2 bases and J by 6 bases, with 29 bases between them. The CDR3 spells CASSFGWAAKEWRDAEAFF. The CDR3 coding sequence is TGCGCCAGCAGCTTCGGTTGGGCTGCAAAAGAATGGAGGGACGCTGAAGCTTTCTTT.

J is TRBJ1-2 and V is TRBV4-1; D is possibly TRBD1 (6 bases). Trimming took off 7 bases at V and 8 bases at J, with 20 bases between the two ends. There are 14 residues in the CDR3. The V gene's germline CDR1 is MGHRA and CDR2 YSYEKL. The CDR3 DNA reads TGCGCCAGCACCCTCAATACCACAGGGTTAGGCTACACCTTC. Protein: CASTLNTTGLGYTF.

The chain links TRBV10-3 to TRBJ1-1, with 8 positions matching TRBD1. CDR1 and CDR2 from the germline V gene are ENHRY and SYGVKD. The CDR3 runs to 15 residues. V was clipped by 11 bases and J by 0 bases; unmatched bases: 11. The CDR3 nucleotides are TGTGCCTCGGCACAGGGGGTTGGGATGAACACTGAAGCTTTCTTT. Amino acids: CASAQGVGMNTEAFF.

Comment on this clone: At one boundary the junction diverges from the germline segment, which might be a read error. Other DNA sequences in the same sample also yield this CDR3. The V and J genes are TRBV9 and TRBJ1-1; D is unclear. This CDR3 has 21 amino acids. The V gene's germline CDR1 is SGDLS and CDR2 YYNGEE. The CDR3 reads CASSVVYPLQVGAQSNTEAFF. CDR3 DNA sequence: TGCGCCAGCAGCGTAGTCTACCCACTTCAAGTGGGCGCGCAATCCAACACTGAAGCTTTCTTT.